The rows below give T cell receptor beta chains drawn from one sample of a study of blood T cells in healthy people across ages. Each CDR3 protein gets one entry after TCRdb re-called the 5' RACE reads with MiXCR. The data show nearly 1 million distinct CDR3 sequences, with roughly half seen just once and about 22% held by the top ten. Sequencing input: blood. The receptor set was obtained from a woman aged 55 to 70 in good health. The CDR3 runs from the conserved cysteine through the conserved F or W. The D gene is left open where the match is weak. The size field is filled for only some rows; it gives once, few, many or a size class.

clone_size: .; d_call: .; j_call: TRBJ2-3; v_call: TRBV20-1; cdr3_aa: CSARPLGTDTQYF; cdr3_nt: TGCAGTGCTAGACCGTTGGGCACAGATACGCAGTATTTT
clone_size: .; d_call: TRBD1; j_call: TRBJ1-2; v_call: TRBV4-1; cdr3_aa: CASGQPRDRVGYTF; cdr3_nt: TGCGCCAGCGGCCAACCCCGGGACAGGGTTGGCTACACCTTC
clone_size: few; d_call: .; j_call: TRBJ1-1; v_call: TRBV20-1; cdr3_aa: CSARTGDTEAFF; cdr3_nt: TGCAGTGCTAGGACGGGGGACACTGAAGCTTTCTTT
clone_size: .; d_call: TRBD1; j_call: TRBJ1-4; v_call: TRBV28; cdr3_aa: CASSKDRPNEKLFF; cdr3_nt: TGTGCCAGCAGTAAGGACAGGCCGAATGAAAAACTGTTTTTT
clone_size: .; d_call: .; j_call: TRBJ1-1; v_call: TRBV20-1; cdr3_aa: CSAVPGQGTEAFF; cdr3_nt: TGCAGTGCTGTCCCCGGGCAGGGCACTGAAGCTTTCTTT
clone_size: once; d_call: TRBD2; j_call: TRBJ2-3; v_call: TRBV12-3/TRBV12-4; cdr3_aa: CASSIKASGLTDTQYF; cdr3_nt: TGTGCCAGCAGTATTAAAGCTAGCGGGTTAACAGATACGCAGTATTTT
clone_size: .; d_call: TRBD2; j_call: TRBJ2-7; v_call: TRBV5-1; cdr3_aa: CASSLFASGSYEQYF; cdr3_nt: TGCGCCAGCAGCTTGTTTGCTAGCGGGAGTTATGAGCAGTACTTC
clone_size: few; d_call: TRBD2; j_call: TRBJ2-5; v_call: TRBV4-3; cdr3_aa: CASSQEVVAGGVGGETQYF; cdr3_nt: TGCGCCAGCAGCCAAGAGGTAGTAGCGGGAGGTGTTGGGGGAGAGACCCAGTACTTC
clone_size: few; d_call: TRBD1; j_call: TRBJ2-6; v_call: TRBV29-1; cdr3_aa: CSVEKTGPGANVLTF; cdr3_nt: TGCAGCGTTGAGAAGACAGGGCCTGGGGCCAACGTCCTGACTTTC
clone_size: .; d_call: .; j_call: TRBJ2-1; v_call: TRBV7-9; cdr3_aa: CASSFGGGKSSYNEQFF; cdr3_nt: TGTGCCAGCAGCTTTGGGGGGGGCAAGAGCTCCTACAATGAGCAGTTCTTC
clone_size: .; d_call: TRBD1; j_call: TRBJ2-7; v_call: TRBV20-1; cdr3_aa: CSASDRVYEQYF; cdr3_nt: TGCAGTGCTTCGGACAGGGTGTACGAGCAGTACTTC
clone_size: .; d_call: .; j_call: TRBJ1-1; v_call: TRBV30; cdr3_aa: CAWSVGGHTEAFF; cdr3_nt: TGTGCCTGGAGTGTGGGTGGCCACACTGAAGCTTTCTTT
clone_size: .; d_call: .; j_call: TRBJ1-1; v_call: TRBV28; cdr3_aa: CASSSRDGGLNRGAFF; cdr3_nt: TGTGCCAGCAGTTCGAGGGATGGGGGCCTTAACCGGGGAGCTTTCTTT
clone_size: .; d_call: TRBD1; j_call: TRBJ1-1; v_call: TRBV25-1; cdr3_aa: CASSEWGTVGHTEAFF; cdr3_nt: TGTGCCAGCAGTGAATGGGGGACAGTCGGACACACTGAAGCTTTCTTT
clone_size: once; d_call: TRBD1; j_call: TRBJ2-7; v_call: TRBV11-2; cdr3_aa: CASSLDQGASSYEQYF; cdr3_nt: TGTGCCAGCAGCTTAGATCAGGGGGCGAGCTCCTACGAGCAGTACTTC
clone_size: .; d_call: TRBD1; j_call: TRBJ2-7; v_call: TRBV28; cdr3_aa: CASSPAGQGSYEQYF; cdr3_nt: TGTGCCAGCAGTCCGGCAGGACAGGGGTCCTACGAGCAGTACTTC
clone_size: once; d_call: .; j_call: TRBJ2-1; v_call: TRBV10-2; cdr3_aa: CASSDGYEQFF; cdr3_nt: TGCGCCAGCAGTGACGGGTATGAGCAGTTCTTC
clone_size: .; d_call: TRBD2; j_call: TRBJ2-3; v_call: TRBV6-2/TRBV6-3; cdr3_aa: CASRRGGTTDTQYF; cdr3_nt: TGTGCCAGCAGACGCGGGGGGACCACAGATACGCAGTATTTT
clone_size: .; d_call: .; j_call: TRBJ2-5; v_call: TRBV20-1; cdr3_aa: CGARDLWNRPYF; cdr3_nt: TGCGGTGCTAGAGATCTTTGGAATAGGCCGTACTTC
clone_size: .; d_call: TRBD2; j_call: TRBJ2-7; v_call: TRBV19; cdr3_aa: CASSIRTSITYEQYF; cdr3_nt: TGTGCCAGTAGTATTCGGACTAGCATCACCTACGAGCAGTACTTC
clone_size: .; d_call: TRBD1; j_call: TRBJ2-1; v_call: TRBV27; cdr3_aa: CASSLSSRTGLEQFF; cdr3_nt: TGTGCCAGCAGTTTATCGAGCCGGACAGGGCTAGAACAGTTCTTC
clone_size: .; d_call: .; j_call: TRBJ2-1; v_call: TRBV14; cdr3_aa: CASSQFQGRGNEQFF; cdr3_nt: TGTGCCAGCAGCCAATTCCAGGGGAGGGGGAATGAGCAGTTCTTC